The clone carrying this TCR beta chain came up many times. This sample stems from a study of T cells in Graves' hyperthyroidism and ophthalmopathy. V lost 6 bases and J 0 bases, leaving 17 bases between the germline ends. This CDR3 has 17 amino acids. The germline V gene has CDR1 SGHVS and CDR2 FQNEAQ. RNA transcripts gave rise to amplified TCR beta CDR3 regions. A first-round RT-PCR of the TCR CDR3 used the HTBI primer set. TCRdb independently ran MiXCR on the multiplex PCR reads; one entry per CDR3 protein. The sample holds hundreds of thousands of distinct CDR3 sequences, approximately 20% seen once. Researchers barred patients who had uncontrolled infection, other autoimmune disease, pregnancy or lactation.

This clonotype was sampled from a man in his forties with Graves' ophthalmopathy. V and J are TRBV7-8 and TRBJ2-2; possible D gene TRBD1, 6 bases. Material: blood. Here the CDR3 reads CASRGGWWTANTGELFF. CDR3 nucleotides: TGTGCCAGCAGGGGCGGGTGGTGGACAGCGAACACCGGGGAGCTGTTTTTT.